The rows below give T cell receptor beta chains drawn from one sample of a study of blood T cell repertoires in COVID-19. Profiling relied on immunoSEQ multiplex PCR, and the TCRdb table lists in-frame clones only, not all of them. The sample includes over 130,000 clones, roughly 81% of them seen just once. The sequencing sample was made of peripheral blood. Receptors were obtained from a woman aged 45 to 65 with active or convalescent COVID-19. Both conserved end residues are part of each CDR3. The D gene is left open where the match is weak. Clone size appears in some rows only: once, few, many, or a class for an expanded clone.

j_gene	abundance	v_gene	len	d_gene	CDR3aa	CDR3nt
TRBJ1-6	medium-sized	TRBV12-3/TRBV12-4	13	-	CASSLYSNSPLHF	TGTGCCAGCAGTTTATACAGTAATTCACCCCTCCACTTT
TRBJ2-5	-	TRBV2	15	-	CASSGTGSSQETQYF	TGTGCCAGCAGTGGCACCGGGAGCTCACAAGAGACCCAGTACTTC
TRBJ2-7	-	TRBV6-5	14	-	CASSRQAPSYEQYF	TGTGCCAGCAGTCGGCAGGCCCCATCCTACGAGCAGTACTTC
TRBJ2-5	-	TRBV5-1	13	TRBD1	CATGQGAGETQYF	TGCGCCACCGGACAGGGGGCTGGAGAGACCCAGTACTTC
TRBJ1-1	-	TRBV6-5	15	-	CASSYSRLANTEAFF	TGTGCCAGCAGTTACTCGCGGCTGGCGAACACTGAAGCTTTCTTT
TRBJ1-1	-	TRBV7-9	16	TRBD1	CASTQIWTGLNTEAFF	TGTGCCAGCACCCAGATATGGACAGGCTTGAACACTGAAGCTTTCTTT
TRBJ1-1	once	TRBV28	13	TRBD1	CASRLDPGQQAFF	TGTGCCAGCAGACTGGATCCGGGACAGCAAGCTTTCTTT
TRBJ1-1	-	TRBV30	16	TRBD1	CAWRKTGRGMNTEAFF	TGTGCCTGGAGAAAGACAGGGAGAGGCATGAACACTGAAGCTTTCTTT
TRBJ2-7	-	TRBV19	13	TRBD2	CASRREYGDEQYF	TGTGCCAGTCGGCGGGAGTATGGAGACGAGCAGTACTTC
TRBJ1-6	-	TRBV30	14	TRBD1	CAWSGQGANSPLHF	TGTGCCTGGAGTGGACAGGGGGCTAATTCACCCCTCCACTTT
TRBJ1-1	-	TRBV7-2	14	-	CASSLGRVGTEAFF	TGTGCCAGCAGCTTAGGACGGGTTGGGACTGAAGCTTTCTTT
TRBJ1-1	-	TRBV2	13	-	CASSAQGNTEAFF	TGTGCCAGCAGTGCACAGGGGAACACTGAAGCTTTCTTT